Listed below are T cell receptor beta chains from one sample, sequenced in a study of shared clonotypes between healthy human individuals. Sequenced by immunoSEQ multiplex PCR; TCRdb stores in-frame clones only, minus some. This sample has around 600,000 clones, with approximately 95% found just once. Sequencing was performed on naive CD8+ T cells sorted from blood. The receptors shown here come from a woman aged 25 to 39 in good health. The CDR3 runs from the conserved cysteine through the conserved F or W. The D gene is left open where the match is weak. Clone size is given for some rows only: seen once, a few or many times, or a class if the clone is expanded.

cdr3_aa: CAWSVPGGAEKLFF
cdr3_nt: TGTGCCTGGAGTGTACCAGGGGGCGCTGAAAAACTGTTTTTT
clone_size: few
d_call: TRBD1
j_call: TRBJ1-4
v_call: TRBV30

cdr3_aa: CASSQITAGGPNNEQFF
cdr3_nt: TGCGCCAGCAGCCAGATCACGGCGGGAGGGCCAAACAATGAGCAGTTCTTC
clone_size: NA
d_call: TRBD2
j_call: TRBJ2-1
v_call: TRBV4-1

cdr3_aa: CASSSGGQGDEQYF
cdr3_nt: TGTGCCAGCAGCTCAGGGGGACAGGGCGACGAGCAGTACTTC
clone_size: NA
d_call: TRBD1
j_call: TRBJ2-7
v_call: TRBV13

cdr3_aa: CASSFGTSGTIEQFF
cdr3_nt: TGTGCCAGCAGCTTTGGGACTAGCGGGACCATTGAGCAGTTCTTC
clone_size: NA
d_call: TRBD2
j_call: TRBJ2-1
v_call: TRBV7-9

cdr3_aa: CASSPGAGTAGQPQHF
cdr3_nt: TGTGCCAGCAGCCCCGGGGCGGGGACAGCAGGGCAGCCCCAGCATTTT
clone_size: NA
d_call: TRBD1
j_call: TRBJ1-5
v_call: TRBV7-8

cdr3_aa: CASSLVGTGEEDTQYF
cdr3_nt: TGTGCCAGCAGCTTGGTTGGGACAGGGGAGGAAGATACGCAGTATTTT
clone_size: NA
d_call: TRBD1
j_call: TRBJ2-3
v_call: TRBV5-6

cdr3_aa: CASSQGGAGREKLFF
cdr3_nt: TGTGCCAGCAGCCAAGGGGGGGCAGGGCGTGAAAAACTGTTTTTT
clone_size: NA
d_call: NA
j_call: TRBJ1-4
v_call: TRBV14

cdr3_aa: CASSLGVGGSSHEQFF
cdr3_nt: TGTGCCAGCAGCTTAGGCGTGGGCGGGAGTTCCCATGAGCAGTTCTTC
clone_size: NA
d_call: TRBD2
j_call: TRBJ2-1
v_call: TRBV13

cdr3_aa: CASSDGDQPQHF
cdr3_nt: TGTGCCAGCAGCGACGGAGATCAGCCCCAGCATTTT
clone_size: NA
d_call: NA
j_call: TRBJ1-5
v_call: TRBV5-4

cdr3_aa: CASSKALRTGSYEQYF
cdr3_nt: TGTGCCAGCAGCAAAGCGCTCCGGACAGGCTCCTACGAGCAGTACTTC
clone_size: NA
d_call: NA
j_call: TRBJ2-7
v_call: TRBV21-1

cdr3_aa: CASSPEAGDSYEQYF
cdr3_nt: TGTGCCAGCAGCCCGGAGGCGGGGGACAGCTACGAGCAGTACTTC
clone_size: NA
d_call: NA
j_call: TRBJ2-7
v_call: TRBV7-6

cdr3_aa: CASSLGLVREQYF
cdr3_nt: TGTGCCAGCAGTTTGGGACTAGTCCGCGAGCAGTACTTC
clone_size: NA
d_call: TRBD2
j_call: TRBJ2-7
v_call: TRBV28

cdr3_aa: CASNSAGTAYEQYF
cdr3_nt: TGTGCCAGCAACTCTGCCGGGACTGCCTACGAGCAGTACTTC
clone_size: NA
d_call: NA
j_call: TRBJ2-7
v_call: TRBV27

cdr3_aa: CASSDDYSYEQYF
cdr3_nt: TGTGCCAGCAGCGATGACTACTCCTACGAGCAGTACTTC
clone_size: NA
d_call: NA
j_call: TRBJ2-7
v_call: TRBV9

cdr3_aa: CASSSKTYLGTTVYEQYF
cdr3_nt: TGTGCCAGCAGCTCAAAAACTTATCTCGGGACAACCGTCTACGAGCAGTACTTC
clone_size: NA
d_call: NA
j_call: TRBJ2-7
v_call: TRBV5-6

cdr3_aa: CASSDGTGANQPQHF
cdr3_nt: TGTGCCAGTAGTGATGGGACAGGGGCCAATCAGCCCCAGCATTTT
clone_size: NA
d_call: TRBD1
j_call: TRBJ1-5
v_call: TRBV19

cdr3_aa: CASLQVASGKGLTSYNEQFF
cdr3_nt: TGTGCCAGCCTACAGGTCGCTAGCGGGAAAGGTCTGACGTCCTACAATGAGCAGTTCTTC
clone_size: NA
d_call: TRBD2
j_call: TRBJ2-1
v_call: TRBV2

cdr3_aa: CASSLGQSGETQYF
cdr3_nt: TGTGCCAGCAGCTTGGGACAGTCCGGGGAGACCCAGTACTTC
clone_size: NA
d_call: NA
j_call: TRBJ2-5
v_call: TRBV5-8

cdr3_aa: CASSQDSLVNEQFF
cdr3_nt: TGCGCCAGCAGCCAAGATTCCCTGGTCAATGAGCAGTTCTTC
clone_size: NA
d_call: NA
j_call: TRBJ2-1
v_call: TRBV4-1

cdr3_aa: CASSLFDRSDQPQHF
cdr3_nt: TGTGCCAGCAGTTTATTTGACCGTAGCGATCAGCCCCAGCATTTT
clone_size: NA
d_call: NA
j_call: TRBJ1-5
v_call: TRBV27

cdr3_aa: CASSHGREYQETQYF
cdr3_nt: TGTGCCAGTTCTCACGGACGGGAGTACCAAGAGACCCAGTACTTC
clone_size: NA
d_call: NA
j_call: TRBJ2-5
v_call: TRBV19

cdr3_aa: CASSSYLRELPYEQYF
cdr3_nt: TGCGCCAGCAGCTCCTACCTTCGGGAGTTACCCTACGAGCAGTACTTC
clone_size: NA
d_call: NA
j_call: TRBJ2-7
v_call: TRBV5-1

cdr3_aa: CASSLNRDLAYEQYF
cdr3_nt: TGTGCCAGCAGCCTTAACCGGGACTTAGCCTACGAGCAGTACTTC
clone_size: NA
d_call: NA
j_call: TRBJ2-7
v_call: TRBV13

cdr3_aa: CASGTGTSGSYNEQFF
cdr3_nt: TGTGCCAGCGGCACCGGGACTAGCGGCTCCTACAATGAGCAGTTCTTC
clone_size: NA
d_call: TRBD2
j_call: TRBJ2-1
v_call: TRBV9

cdr3_aa: CATSRDQWLEGTGELFF
cdr3_nt: TGTGCCACCAGCAGAGATCAATGGCTAGAGGGCACCGGGGAGCTGTTTTTT
clone_size: NA
d_call: NA
j_call: TRBJ2-2
v_call: TRBV15

cdr3_aa: CASSPGWGTNTEAFF
cdr3_nt: TGTGCCAGCAGCCCAGGTTGGGGTACGAACACTGAAGCTTTCTTT
clone_size: NA
d_call: NA
j_call: TRBJ1-1
v_call: TRBV5-4

cdr3_aa: CASSYSGVLEQFF
cdr3_nt: TGCGCCAGCAGTTACTCGGGAGTTCTTGAGCAGTTCTTC
clone_size: NA
d_call: NA
j_call: TRBJ2-1
v_call: TRBV4-1

cdr3_aa: CASSHGTGTVAAFF
cdr3_nt: TGCGCCAGCAGCCACGGGACAGGAACAGTAGCAGCTTTCTTT
clone_size: NA
d_call: TRBD1
j_call: TRBJ1-1
v_call: TRBV5-1

cdr3_aa: CASSDRGLLSSGPGVNEQFF
cdr3_nt: TGTGCCAGCAGTGACAGGGGGCTTTTGTCTAGCGGGCCTGGGGTAAATGAGCAGTTCTTC
clone_size: NA
d_call: NA
j_call: TRBJ2-1
v_call: TRBV2

cdr3_aa: CASSLYSSYEQYF
cdr3_nt: TGTGCCAGCAGCTTGTACAGCTCCTACGAGCAGTACTTC
clone_size: NA
d_call: NA
j_call: TRBJ2-7
v_call: TRBV5-5

cdr3_aa: CASGRGGTYEQYF
cdr3_nt: TGTGCCAGCGGGAGAGGGGGCACCTACGAGCAGTACTTC
clone_size: NA
d_call: TRBD1
j_call: TRBJ2-7
v_call: TRBV5-4

cdr3_aa: CSVDPGGTEAFF
cdr3_nt: TGCAGCGTTGACCCCGGGGGCACTGAAGCTTTCTTT
clone_size: NA
d_call: NA
j_call: TRBJ1-1
v_call: TRBV29-1

cdr3_aa: CASSLIIRSHEQYF
cdr3_nt: TGTGCCAGCAGTTTAATAATCAGGTCCCACGAGCAGTACTTC
clone_size: NA
d_call: NA
j_call: TRBJ2-7
v_call: TRBV27

cdr3_aa: CASSSTGSGNTIYF
cdr3_nt: TGTGCCAGCAGTTCGACAGGGTCCGGAAACACCATATATTTT
clone_size: NA
d_call: TRBD1
j_call: TRBJ1-3
v_call: TRBV6-6

cdr3_aa: CASSLISGRNPGELFF
cdr3_nt: TGTGCCAGTAGCCTTATTAGCGGGAGAAATCCGGGGGAGCTGTTTTTT
clone_size: NA
d_call: TRBD2
j_call: TRBJ2-2
v_call: TRBV19

cdr3_aa: CASTGTESSYEQYF
cdr3_nt: TGTGCCAGTACCGGGACAGAGAGCTCCTACGAGCAGTACTTC
clone_size: NA
d_call: TRBD1
j_call: TRBJ2-7
v_call: TRBV19

cdr3_aa: CASSSPGSPAAFF
cdr3_nt: TGTGCCAGCAGCTCCCCAGGCTCGCCGGCCGCTTTCTTT
clone_size: NA
d_call: NA
j_call: TRBJ1-1
v_call: TRBV13

cdr3_aa: CASNLAGEGSEQYF
cdr3_nt: TGTGCCAGCAACCTAGCCGGGGAAGGTAGCGAGCAGTACTTC
clone_size: NA
d_call: NA
j_call: TRBJ2-7
v_call: TRBV9

cdr3_aa: CAISQGQGGTDTQYF
cdr3_nt: TGTGCCATTAGCCAAGGACAGGGGGGCACAGATACGCAGTATTTT
clone_size: NA
d_call: TRBD1
j_call: TRBJ2-3
v_call: TRBV10-3

cdr3_aa: CASSFSETGELFF
cdr3_nt: TGTGCCAGCAGTTTCAGCGAGACCGGGGAGCTGTTTTTT
clone_size: NA
d_call: NA
j_call: TRBJ2-2
v_call: TRBV27

cdr3_aa: CASSLGGFEAFF
cdr3_nt: TGTGCCAGCAGCCTAGGGGGTTTCGAAGCTTTCTTT
clone_size: NA
d_call: NA
j_call: TRBJ1-1
v_call: TRBV7-9

cdr3_aa: CASGLGAATEAFF
cdr3_nt: TGTGCTAGTGGTTTGGGGGCCGCTACTGAAGCTTTCTTT
clone_size: NA
d_call: NA
j_call: TRBJ1-1
v_call: TRBV12-5

cdr3_aa: CASSLSASGRPLASTDTQYF
cdr3_nt: TGTGCCAGCAGTTTATCGGCTAGCGGGAGGCCCTTGGCTAGCACAGATACGCAGTATTTT
clone_size: NA
d_call: TRBD2
j_call: TRBJ2-3
v_call: TRBV28

cdr3_aa: CASSVGTGMSEQFF
cdr3_nt: TGTGCCAGCAGCGTCGGGACGGGTATGAGTGAGCAGTTCTTC
clone_size: NA
d_call: NA
j_call: TRBJ2-1
v_call: TRBV5-4

cdr3_aa: CASSQWAGTGGEKLFF
cdr3_nt: TGCGCCAGCAGCCAATGGGCCGGGACAGGGGGGGAAAAACTGTTTTTT
clone_size: NA
d_call: TRBD1
j_call: TRBJ1-4
v_call: TRBV4-1

cdr3_aa: CATSRVPGLAVTGELFF
cdr3_nt: TGTGCCACCAGCAGAGTTCCGGGACTAGCTGTCACCGGGGAGCTGTTTTTT
clone_size: NA
d_call: TRBD2
j_call: TRBJ2-2
v_call: TRBV15

cdr3_aa: CASSDTQGADGYTF
cdr3_nt: TGTGCCAGCAGCGATACTCAGGGGGCGGATGGCTACACCTTC
clone_size: NA
d_call: TRBD1
j_call: TRBJ1-2
v_call: TRBV6-6

cdr3_aa: CASSHSSYNEQFF
cdr3_nt: TGTGCCAGCAGTCACAGCTCCTACAATGAGCAGTTCTTC
clone_size: NA
d_call: NA
j_call: TRBJ2-1
v_call: TRBV9

cdr3_aa: CASSTGTGTDIQYF
cdr3_nt: TGTGCCAGCAGCACCGGGACAGGGACGGACATTCAGTACTTC
clone_size: NA
d_call: TRBD1
j_call: TRBJ2-4
v_call: TRBV28

cdr3_aa: CASSYSVTGELFF
cdr3_nt: TGTGCCAGCAGTTATAGCGTGACCGGGGAGCTGTTTTTT
clone_size: NA
d_call: NA
j_call: TRBJ2-2
v_call: TRBV28

cdr3_aa: CASSLTWLTPYEQYF
cdr3_nt: TGTGCCAGCAGCTTGACTTGGCTAACCCCCTACGAGCAGTACTTC
clone_size: NA
d_call: NA
j_call: TRBJ2-7
v_call: TRBV5-6

cdr3_aa: CAWSEGLAGSYEQYF
cdr3_nt: TGTGCCTGGAGTGAAGGACTAGCTGGGAGTTACGAGCAGTACTTC
clone_size: NA
d_call: TRBD2
j_call: TRBJ2-7
v_call: TRBV30

cdr3_aa: CASSPQIGLVNEQFF
cdr3_nt: TGTGCCAGCAGCCCCCAAATCGGACTAGTTAATGAGCAGTTCTTC
clone_size: NA
d_call: TRBD2
j_call: TRBJ2-1
v_call: TRBV7-7

cdr3_aa: CASSFGGLRDEQYF
cdr3_nt: TGTGCCAGCAGTTTTGGGGGGCTGAGGGACGAGCAGTACTTC
clone_size: NA
d_call: NA
j_call: TRBJ2-7
v_call: TRBV27

cdr3_aa: CASSLIQGNNEQFF
cdr3_nt: TGCGCCAGCAGCTTAATACAGGGGAACAATGAGCAGTTCTTC
clone_size: NA
d_call: TRBD1
j_call: TRBJ2-1
v_call: TRBV5-1

cdr3_aa: CASSLLDTSSYEQYF
cdr3_nt: TGTGCCAGCAGCTTGTTGGATACTTCCTCCTACGAGCAGTACTTC
clone_size: NA
d_call: NA
j_call: TRBJ2-7
v_call: TRBV5-8

cdr3_aa: CASSPTEAGGPGEQYF
cdr3_nt: TGTGCCAGCAGCCCGACAGAAGCGGGAGGGCCGGGCGAGCAGTACTTC
clone_size: NA
d_call: TRBD2
j_call: TRBJ2-7
v_call: TRBV5-4

cdr3_aa: CASSYPGLGWHEQYF
cdr3_nt: TGTGCCAGCAGTTACCCGGGACTAGGGTGGCACGAGCAGTACTTC
clone_size: once
d_call: TRBD2
j_call: TRBJ2-7
v_call: TRBV6-5

cdr3_aa: CASSLLAGAAYEQYF
cdr3_nt: TGTGCCAGCAGCCTTTTAGCGGGGGCAGCCTACGAGCAGTACTTC
clone_size: NA
d_call: TRBD2
j_call: TRBJ2-7
v_call: TRBV14

cdr3_aa: CSVRWGYEQYF
cdr3_nt: TGCAGCGTTCGTTGGGGGTACGAGCAGTACTTC
clone_size: NA
d_call: NA
j_call: TRBJ2-7
v_call: TRBV29-1